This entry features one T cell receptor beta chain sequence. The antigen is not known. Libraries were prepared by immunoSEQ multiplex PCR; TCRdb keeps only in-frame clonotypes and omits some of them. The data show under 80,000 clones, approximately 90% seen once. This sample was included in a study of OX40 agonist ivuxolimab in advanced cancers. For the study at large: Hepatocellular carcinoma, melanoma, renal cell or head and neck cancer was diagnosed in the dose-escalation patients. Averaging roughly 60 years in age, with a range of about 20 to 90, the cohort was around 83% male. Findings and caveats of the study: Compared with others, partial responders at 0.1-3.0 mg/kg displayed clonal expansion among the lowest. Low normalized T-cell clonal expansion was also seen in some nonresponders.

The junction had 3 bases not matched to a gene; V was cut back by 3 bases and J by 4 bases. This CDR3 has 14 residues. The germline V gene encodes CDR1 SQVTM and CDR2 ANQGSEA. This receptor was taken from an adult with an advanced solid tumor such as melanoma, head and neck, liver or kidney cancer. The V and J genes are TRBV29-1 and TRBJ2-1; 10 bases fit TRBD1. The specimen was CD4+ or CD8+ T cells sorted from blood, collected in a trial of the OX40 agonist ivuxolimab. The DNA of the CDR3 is TGCAGCGTTGACCGACAGGGGGCTTACAATGAGCAGTTCTTC. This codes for CSVDRQGAYNEQFF.